A selection of T cell receptor beta chains follows, all from one sample in a study of cytomegalovirus exposure and HLA in healthy donors. The data were produced by immunoSEQ multiplex PCR, yet TCRdb's version contains in-frame clones alone and is incomplete. The table includes roughly 110,000 clones, about two thirds detected once. The sample was PBMCs. The receptors were sampled from a female donor in good health and CMV-seronegative. Each CDR3 is given with its conserved first and last residue. A D gene is named only where the DNA matches it firmly. Rows give clone size only sometimes, using once, few, many, or a class for an expanded clone.

j_gene,d_gene,abundance,v_gene,CDR3nt,CDR3aa
TRBJ2-1,TRBD2,NA,TRBV5-1,TGCGCCAGCAGCAAAACTAGCGGGGGCTACAATGAGCAGTTCTTC,CASSKTSGGYNEQFF
TRBJ2-4,TRBD1,NA,TRBV4-1,TGCGCCAGCAGCCGCCTCCCGGGACAGAACATTCAGTACTTC,CASSRLPGQNIQYF
TRBJ2-5,TRBD2,once,TRBV5-1,TGCGCCAGCAGCTCCCGACTAGCGGGAGGAGAAGAGACCCAGTACTTC,CASSSRLAGGEETQYF
TRBJ2-7,TRBD2,NA,TRBV5-1,TGCGCCAGCAGCTTGGAGGGTCTAGCGGGAAACTACGAGCAGTACTTC,CASSLEGLAGNYEQYF
TRBJ2-7,NA,NA,TRBV28,TGTGCCAGCAGGGGTTTATTGGGGGCCCACGAGCAGTACTTC,CASRGLLGAHEQYF
TRBJ1-2,NA,NA,TRBV2,TGTGCCAGCAGCCAAGTCGGGGGAGGACGCGATGGCTACACCTTC,CASSQVGGGRDGYTF
TRBJ2-5,NA,NA,TRBV7-2,TGTGCCAGCAGCTTAGGATCAAGGGGTCTATTGGAGACCCAGTACTTC,CASSLGSRGLLETQYF
TRBJ2-5,TRBD2,NA,TRBV28,TGTGCCAGCAGTACTAGCGGGAGGGCTGATCAAGAGACCCAGTACTTC,CASSTSGRADQETQYF
TRBJ2-7,TRBD2,NA,TRBV7-2,TGTGCCAGCAGCTTAGAGTCTAGCGGGGCAAGCTCCTACGAGCAGTACTTC,CASSLESSGASSYEQYF
TRBJ2-6,NA,few,TRBV12-2,TGTGCAAGTCGCTCCGGAGGACCGGGAGATCCCTCTGGGGCCAACGTCCTGACTTTC,CASRSGGPGDPSGANVLTF
TRBJ2-6,TRBD1,NA,TRBV30,TGTGCCACGGACAGGGAAAGGGCCTCCGGGGCCAACGTCCTGACTTTC,CATDRERASGANVLTF
TRBJ2-5,NA,NA,TRBV7-9,TGTGCCAGCAGCTCGTTGGTGCGCCGCCAAGAGACCCAGTACTTC,CASSSLVRRQETQYF
TRBJ2-7,NA,NA,TRBV7-2,TGTGCCAGCAGCTTAGATTCTGGACTAACCTACGAGCAGTACTTC,CASSLDSGLTYEQYF
TRBJ2-5,TRBD2,NA,TRBV6-5,TGTGCCAGCAGTTACAGCGCGGGAGGGCCGGGGGAGACCCAGTACTTC,CASSYSAGGPGETQYF
TRBJ2-7,TRBD2,NA,TRBV28,TGTGCCAGCAGTTTTGCGGGAGGGTACTACGAGCAGTACTTC,CASSFAGGYYEQYF
TRBJ2-3,TRBD1,NA,TRBV14,TGTGCCAGCAGCCGGAAGGACAGGGAGTTGGATACGCAGTATTTT,CASSRKDRELDTQYF
TRBJ2-3,NA,NA,TRBV6-6,TGTGCCAGCAGTTACTCGAGATCTAAGAATACGCAGTATTTT,CASSYSRSKNTQYF
TRBJ1-3,NA,once,TRBV15,TGTGCCACCAGCAGGGCCGATGGAAACACCATATATTTT,CATSRADGNTIYF
TRBJ2-1,NA,NA,TRBV9,TGTGCCAGCAGCGTGAGCGGCAGCTCCTACAATGAGCAGTTCTTC,CASSVSGSSYNEQFF
TRBJ2-3,NA,few,TRBV12-5,TGTGCTAGTGGTTTGGGACAGTACACAGATACGCAGTATTTT,CASGLGQYTDTQYF